This T cell receptor beta chain stems from a study of cytomegalovirus exposure and HLA in healthy donors. Study at large: In a previous analysis, some 110 million unique TCR beta sequences were found from 150 million to 200 million T cells.

V lost 6 bases to trimming and J lost 4 bases, with 15 bases between them. The CDR3 loop spans 14 amino acids. Germline assignment: CDR1 LNHDA and CDR2 SQIVND (reference sequence). Regarding the study as a whole: The study listed roughly 160 cytomegalovirus-associated TCR beta chains. It was likely that a cluster of highly shared sequence variants was a sequencing artifact.

Comment on this clone: Its antigen remains unknown.

PCR amplification relied on 60 Vbeta primers (plus 13 Jbeta primers). Measured with immunoSEQ multiplex PCR; TCRdb has only the in-frame clones, and not every one. The sample shows around 94,000 clones, around 68% of them seen only once. The genes are TRBV19 and TRBJ1-1; no definite D call. Source material: PBMCs. This TCR was sampled from a human donor in good health. The CDR3 reads CASRALGSPTEAFF. The DNA for the CDR3 is TGTGCCAGTAGAGCACTAGGGAGTCCCACTGAAGCTTTCTTT. The variable domain in full, with the rest retrieved from reference TRBV19 and TRBJ1-1, is DGGITQSPKYLFRKEGQNVTLSCEQNLNHDAMYWYRQDPGQGLRLIYYSQIVNDFQKGDIAEGYSVSREKKESFPLTVTSAQKNPTAFYLCASRALGSPTEAFFGQGTRLTVV.